Shown below are 30 T cell receptor beta chains from a single sample sequenced in a study of cytomegalovirus exposure and HLA in healthy donors. Primers: 60 Vbeta forward and 13 Jbeta reverse. Method: immunoSEQ multiplex PCR; TCRdb's copy keeps in-frame clones and lacks some. The sample consists of under 200,000 clones, over 70% of them appearing once. Sample: PBMCs. The receptors were sampled from a man in his fifties or sixties in good health and CMV-seronegative.

V and J are TRBV5-1 and TRBJ2-3, with 8 bases lining up with TRBD1. Germline loops: CDR1 SGHRS, CDR2 YFSETQ. This CDR3 comprises 15 residues. The J segment lost 6 bases and the V segment lost 4 bases, leaving 10 bases of the junction unmatched. The CDR3 here is CASSRNIDRGDTQYF. Written as DNA, the CDR3 is TGCGCCAGCAGCCGCAATATCGACAGGGGCGATACGCAGTATTTT. Based on the CDR3 plus reference TRBV5-1 and TRBJ2-3, the full variable domain is KAGVTQTPRYLIKTRGQQVTLSCSPISGHRSVSWYQQTPGQGLQFLFEYFSETQRNKGNFPGRFSGRQFSNSRSEMNVSTLELGDSALYLCASSRNIDRGDTQYFGPGTRLTVL.

A few counts support this clone. V gene TRBV7-9 combines with J gene TRBJ2-2; 9 bases fit TRBD1. The V and J ends lost 3 bases and 6 bases, in that order; junction bases with no gene match: 2. Germline CDR1 reads SEHNR; CDR2 reads FQNEAQ (reference sequence). The CDR3 sequence is 14 residues long. The CDR3 nucleotides read TGTGCCAGCAGCTTGACAGGGGGGGCCGGGGAGCTGTTTTTT. This encodes CASSLTGGAGELFF.

The chain is built from TRBV10-3 and TRBJ2-7; tentative D call: TRBD1 (6 bases). V was pared by 7 bases and J by 3 bases, with 16 bases between. The CDR3 sequence is 14 residues long. Germline lookup yields CDR1 ENHRY and CDR2 SYGVKD. CDR3 residues: CAINPDSGIYEQYF. The DNA for the CDR3 is TGTGCCATCAACCCGGACAGTGGAATCTACGAGCAGTACTTC.

This chain joins TRBV14 and TRBJ1-2, with 7 positions matching TRBD1. The CDR3 is made up of 14 amino acids. Trimming cost V 4 bases and J 4 bases; bases outside gene matches: 6. In germline, CDR1 is SGHDN, CDR2 FVKESK. The CDR3 sequence is CASSPRQGLYGYTF. The CDR3 region has the DNA TGTGCCAGCAGCCCCCGACAGGGACTCTATGGCTACACCTTC.

The chain has TRBV18 and TRBJ1-3; D not certain. Trimming removed 1 base from V and 1 base from J, with 8 bases in between. Germline V gives CDR1 KGHSH, CDR2 LQKENI. The CDR3 contains 15 residues. The CDR3: CASSPLAASGNTIYF. The CDR3 DNA follows: TGTGCCAGCTCACCACTTGCGGCGTCTGGAAACACCATATATTTT.

This clone was detected a few times. The CDR3, as DNA: TGTGCCAGCAGCGCCCCTATCGGGGCGGGGGGGCAGGATGATACGCAGTATTTT. Protein: CASSAPIGAGGQDDTQYF. This rearrangement joins TRBV9 to TRBJ2-3, with TRBD2 identical over 9 bases. Germline CDR1 is SGDLS and CDR2 is YYNGEE. The CDR3 length is 18 residues. Losses at the gene ends were 3 bases for V and 6 bases for J; bases not matched to a gene: 17.

The chain combines TRBV20-1 with TRBJ2-7; D possibly corresponds to TRBD2 (7 bases). Germline V gene data show CDR1 as DFQATT and CDR2 as SNEGSKA (reference sequence). V was clipped by 5 bases and J by 6 bases, with 11 bases between them. This CDR3 region has 11 residues. In nucleotides, the CDR3 is TGCAGTGCTGGGCGGGGGCGCGAGCAGTACTTC. Its protein is CSAGRGREQYF.

The chain employs TRBV7-2 and TRBJ2-3; D unclear. The CDR3 runs 14 residues. V dropped 1 base and J dropped 2 bases, with 7 bases sitting between them. Per germline, CDR1 SGHTA and CDR2 FQGNSA. Here the CDR3 reads CASSLDGFTDTQYF. As DNA, the CDR3 is TGTGCCAGCAGCTTAGACGGGTTCACAGATACGCAGTATTTT.

This clone was counted a few times. The chain joins TRBV7-8 to TRBJ2-2; TRBD1 aligns across 7 bases. The CDR3 sequence is 16 residues long. CDR1 is SGHVS, CDR2 FQNEAQ, per germline. J gave up 7 bases and V 5 bases, and 13 bases lay outside the gene matches. The CDR3 nucleotides read TGTGCCAGCAGCCCGCTCCCAGGGGGTGTGAGCGGGGAGCTGTTTTTT. Amino acid sequence: CASSPLPGGVSGELFF.

The rearrangement links TRBV29-1 to TRBJ1-2; D not resolved. Germline lookup yields CDR1 SQVTM and CDR2 ANQGSEA. The CDR3 covers 13 residues. The V and J ends lost 5 bases and 6 bases respectively, with 16 bases between them. CDR3 sequence reads: CSVPGRARDGYTF. The CDR3 region has the DNA TGCAGCGTTCCCGGCCGCGCCCGGGATGGCTACACCTTC.

This chain joins TRBV7-7 and TRBJ2-3; TRBD1 agrees at 9 bases. The germline V gene has CDR1 SSHAT and CDR2 FNYEAQ (reference sequence). This CDR3 spans 14 amino acids. The chain's CDR3 is CASAAGTGPHTQYF. In DNA form, the CDR3 reads TGTGCTAGCGCGGCCGGGACAGGGCCCCATACGCAGTATTTT.

The chain combines TRBV9 with TRBJ2-1; D is possibly TRBD1 (5 bases). CDR1 and CDR2 from the germline V gene are SGDLS and YYNGEE. The CDR3 covers 12 residues. V was shortened by 1 base and J by 13 bases, with 12 bases between the two germline ends. CDR3 in amino acids: CASSVQGSEQFF. The CDR3 DNA sequence: TGTGCCAGCAGCGTACAGGGTAGTGAACAGTTCTTC. Based on the CDR3 plus reference TRBV9 and TRBJ2-1, the full variable domain is DSGVTQTPKHLITATGQRVTLRCSPRSGDLSVYWYQQSLDQGLQFLIQYYNGEERAKGNILERFSAQQFPDLHSELNLSSLELGDSALYFCASSVQGSEQFFGPGTRLTVL.

The V gene is TRBV5-8, the J gene TRBJ2-7, with D possibly being TRBD2 (6 bases). Germline V lookup: CDR1 SGHTS, CDR2 YDEGEE. The CDR3 runs to 13 residues. Trimming took 5 bases from V and 6 from J, leaving 15 bases between them. For the CDR3, the DNA is TGTGCCAGCAGAGACACCAACGGGGGCGAGCAGTACTTC. The encoded protein is CASRDTNGGEQYF.

The count of this clone is one. The chain is built from TRBV7-3 and TRBJ1-1, with D tentatively TRBD1 (6 bases). The CDR3 consists of 14 residues. The V gene lost 1 base and the J gene lost 4 bases, with 10 bases spanning the gap. CDR1 is SGHTA, CDR2 FQGTGA, per germline. CDR3 bases: TGTGCCAGCAGCTTAATGGGGACAAGCACTGAAGCTTTCTTT. The encoded protein is CASSLMGTSTEAFF.

The chain uses TRBV2 and TRBJ2-1; TRBD1 agrees at 8 bases. Germline lookup yields CDR1 SNHLY and CDR2 FYNNEI. The ends lost 11 bases at V and 10 bases at J; junction bases unmatched: 4. CDR3 length: 10 residues. The CDR3, as DNA: TGTGCCGGACAGGGCTACGAGCAGTTCTTC. It specifies CAGQGYEQFF.

This chain joins TRBV2 and TRBJ2-5; 9 bases match TRBD2. The germline gives CDR1 SNHLY, CDR2 FYNNEI. The CDR3 is 14 residues long. V lost 4 bases to trimming and J lost 2 bases; unmatched junction nucleotides: 2. In nucleotides, the CDR3 is TGTGCCAGCAGTGGACTAGCGGCACAAGAGACCCAGTACTTC. This sequence encodes CASSGLAAQETQYF.

The rearrangement joins TRBV4-1 to TRBJ1-5; D is uncertain. This CDR3 comprises 16 residues. V dropped 3 bases and J dropped 6 bases, with 18 bases sitting between them. Germline-derived CDR1 and CDR2 are MGHRA and YSYEKL. As DNA, the CDR3 is TGCGCCAGCAGCCAGGAGGCAAGTTGGGGTGGTCAGCCCCAGCATTTT. It is translated as CASSQEASWGGQPQHF.

The V and J genes are TRBV27 and TRBJ2-5; D may be TRBD2 (5 bases). The end of the DNA aligns better with TRBJ2-7, so the J call may be wrong. The CDR3 runs to 16 residues. Germline lookup yields CDR1 MNHEY and CDR2 SMNVEV (reference sequence). The CDR3 here is CASSLSSGVFPYEQYF. In DNA, the CDR3 is TGTGCCAGCAGTTTATCTTCCGGGGTTTTTCCCTACGAGCAGTACTTC.

The J gene is TRBJ1-5, the V gene TRBV19, with 9 positions matching TRBD1. Germline loops: CDR1 LNHDA, CDR2 SQIVND (reference sequence). V shed 4 bases, J shed 6 bases, and the junction held 7 bases outside the gene matches. The CDR3 extends over 15 amino acids. The CDR3 DNA follows: TGTGCCAGTAGTACCAGCGGACAGGGGATTCAGCCCCAGCATTTT. It encodes CASSTSGQGIQPQHF.

The CDR3 DNA follows: TGTGCCAGCAGCCCCTCCGGGACAGGCTACAATGAGCAGTTCTTC. This sequence encodes CASSPSGTGYNEQFF. The J gene is TRBJ2-1, the V gene TRBV27; TRBD1 matches 8 bases. The germline gives CDR1 MNHEY, CDR2 SMNVEV (reference sequence). This CDR3 is 15 amino acids long. The J segment lost 3 bases and the V segment lost 6 bases, leaving 7 bases of the junction unmatched.

The chain carries TRBV4-1 and TRBJ1-5, with D perhaps TRBD1 (6 bases). Trimming stripped 3 bases from V and 12 bases from J, with 15 bases between. Germline V lookup: CDR1 MGHRA, CDR2 YSYEKL. The CDR3 is made up of 13 amino acids. CDR3 sequence (DNA): TGCGCCAGCAGCCAGAACAGGGTGGAGGTCCAGCATTTT. Its translation is CASSQNRVEVQHF.

V is TRBV12-5 and J is TRBJ1-1; no clear D gene. CDR3 length: 12 amino acids. Germline-derived CDR1 and CDR2 are LGHNT and FRNRAP. V gave up 5 bases and J gave up 8 bases, with 12 bases separating them. In DNA, the CDR3 is TGTGCTAGTGGTCTCCCCTTGCGCGAAGCTTTCTTT. It yields the protein CASGLPLREAFF.

The chain employs TRBV27 and TRBJ1-5; a weak D match, TRBD1 (5 bases). CDR3 length: 13 residues. V was cut by 2 bases and J by 9 bases, with 11 bases left in between. CDR1 is MNHEY, CDR2 SMNVEV, per germline (reference sequence). Here the CDR3 reads CASSLAPQGPQHF. The CDR3 nucleotides read TGTGCCAGCAGTTTAGCGCCTCAGGGGCCCCAGCATTTT.

The chain employs TRBV5-6 and TRBJ2-3; weak D call: TRBD2 (5 bases). Germline lookup yields CDR1 SGHDT and CDR2 YYEEEE. CDR3 length: 14 amino acids. V was cut by 5 bases and J by 2 bases, with 12 bases left in between. The CDR3 protein is CASRAGGTTDTQYF. The CDR3 DNA is TGTGCCAGCAGGGCGGGCGGAACCACAGATACGCAGTATTTT.

In DNA, the CDR3 is TGTGCCAGCAGCGTCGTTCAGGGGTCACCCCTCCACTTT. Translation: CASSVVQGSPLHF. The gene calls are TRBV9 and TRBJ1-6, with a weak D call TRBD1 (6 bases). CDR1 and CDR2 (germline): SGDLS, YYNGEE. Deletions cut 2 bases from V and 10 bases from J, with 10 bases between. The CDR3 contains 13 residues. The full variable domain, completed using reference TRBV9 and TRBJ1-6, is DSGVTQTPKHLITATGQRVTLRCSPRSGDLSVYWYQQSLDQGLQFLIQYYNGEERAKGNILERFSAQQFPDLHSELNLSSLELGDSALYFCASSVVQGSPLHFGNGTRLTVT.

This clone was counted a few times. The chain links TRBV7-2 to TRBJ1-5; D call uncertain. The V end was cut by 1 base, the J end by 3 bases, with 16 bases between. Germline CDR1 and CDR2: SGHTA and FQGNSA. The CDR3 is 17 residues long. Here the CDR3 DNA reads TGTGCCAGCAGCTTAGACGGGCCCGCGGGTATCAATCAGCCCCAGCATTTT. This encodes CASSLDGPAGINQPQHF.

The rearrangement links TRBV19 to TRBJ2-7; D perhaps matches TRBD1 (6 bases). This CDR3 contains 15 residues. Between the trimmed V and J ends, which lost 0 bases and 2 bases, there was a span of 11 bases. CDR1 is LNHDA, CDR2 SQIVND, per germline (reference sequence). The CDR3 protein is CASSIEGTRPYEQYF. In nucleotides, the CDR3 is TGTGCCAGTAGTATAGAGGGGACACGGCCCTACGAGCAGTACTTC.

This sequence joins TRBV5-6 and TRBJ2-7; D is ambiguous. The CDR3 loop spans 12 amino acids. Germline assignment: CDR1 SGHDT and CDR2 YYEEEE. V lost 0 bases and J lost 4, with 5 bases in between. The CDR3 bases are TGTGCCAGCAGCTTGGCCCGGTACGAGCAGTACTTC. This translates into CASSLARYEQYF.

This clone was detected only a few times. Germline and junction disagree at one end, which may indicate a read error. This chain links TRBV7-9 with TRBJ1-5, with unresolved D. The CDR3 runs 12 residues. Per germline, CDR1 SEHNR and CDR2 FQNEAQ (reference sequence). The CDR3: CSSSSPTGPQHF. Written as DNA, the CDR3 is TGTTCCAGCAGCTCCCCTACGGGGCCCCAGCATTTT.

This clone was seen a few times. The V and J genes are TRBV29-1 and TRBJ1-1; D not resolved. The CDR3 extends over 11 amino acids. V lost 4 bases, J lost 6 bases, and 9 bases lay in between. CDR1 is SQVTM, CDR2 ANQGSEA, per germline. The CDR3 DNA reads as TGCAGCGTTGGCGGATATGCTGAAGCTTTCTTT. It codes for CSVGGYAEAFF.